This T cell receptor (beta chain) was obtained from a study of T cells in Graves' hyperthyroidism and ophthalmopathy. V shed 8 bases, J shed 5 bases, and the junction held 9 bases outside the gene matches. This CDR3 has 14 amino acids. Germline V gives CDR1 SGDLS, CDR2 YYNGEE. Study-level findings and limits: The model predicted ophthalmopathy a median roughly 6.3 months before onset. Blood also held most thyroid clonotypes expanded beyond 0.001. Separation of ophthalmopathy from stable hyperthyroidism was achieved by a 13 V-J model.

Template material for amplifying TCR beta CDR3 regions consisted of RNA transcripts. HTBI primers drove first-round RT-PCR of the TCR CDR3. TCRdb passed the multiplex PCR reads through MiXCR, listing each CDR3 protein once. The sample holds over 250,000 distinct CDR3 sequences, roughly 22% seen once. Of note for this clonotype: The antigen is undetermined.

Sequencing was carried out using blood. V and J are TRBV9 and TRBJ2-7, with 11 bases lining up with TRBD2. This receptor was taken from a man aged 25-45 years with Graves' ophthalmopathy. CDR3 bases: TGTGCCAGGAGCCCCCGACTAGCGGGAAACGAGCAGTACTTC. Encoded protein: CARSPRLAGNEQYF.